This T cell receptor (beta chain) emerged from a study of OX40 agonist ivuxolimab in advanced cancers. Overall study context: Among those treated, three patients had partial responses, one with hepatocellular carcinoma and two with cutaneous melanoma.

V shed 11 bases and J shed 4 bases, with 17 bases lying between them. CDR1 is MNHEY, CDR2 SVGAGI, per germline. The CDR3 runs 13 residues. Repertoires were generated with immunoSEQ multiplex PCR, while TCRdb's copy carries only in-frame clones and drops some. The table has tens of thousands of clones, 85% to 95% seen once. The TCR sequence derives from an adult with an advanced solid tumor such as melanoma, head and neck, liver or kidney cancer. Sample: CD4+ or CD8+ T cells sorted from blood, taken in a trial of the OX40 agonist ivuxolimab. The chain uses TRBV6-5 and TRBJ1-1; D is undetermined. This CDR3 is CAAVLPGSTEAFF. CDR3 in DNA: TGTGCCGCGGTCCTACCGGGGAGCACTGAAGCTTTCTTT.